These 25 T cell receptor beta chains share one sample of origin, sequenced in a study of glioma-infiltrating T cells. The iRepertoire nested amplicon-rescue multiplex PCR amplified TCR alpha and beta CDR3s from RNA. TCRdb independently ran MiXCR on the multiplex PCR reads; one entry per CDR3 protein. The table lists fewer than 200,000 distinct CDR3 sequences, roughly a third of them singletons. Sequencing used glioma tissue, nonneoplastic brain tissue, or PBMCs (not recorded which). These TCRs come from a human donor with low-grade glioma or glioblastoma, undergoing nonglioma brain surgery, or in good health (not recorded which).

This clonotype was seen ten or more times. The chain employs TRBV3-1 and TRBJ1-6; 9 positions match TRBD1. CDR1 and CDR2 (germline): LGHDT, YNNKEL (reference sequence). The junction had 10 bases not matched to a gene; V was cut back by 3 bases and J by 7 bases. This CDR3 spans 17 amino acids. The CDR3 DNA sequence: TGTGCCAGCAGCCATACTTACATGGACAGGGGAAATTCACCCCTCCACTTT. This codes for CASSHTYMDRGNSPLHF. The complete variable domain, with remaining parts taken from reference TRBV3-1 and TRBJ1-6, reads DTAVSQTPKYLVTQMGNDKSIKCEQNLGHDTMYWYKQDSKKFLKIMFSYNNKELIINETVPNRFSPKSPDKAHLNLHINSLELGDSAVYFCASSHTYMDRGNSPLHFGNGTRLTVT.

This clonotype came up a few times. This rearrangement joins TRBV30 to TRBJ2-7, with D possibly TRBD2 on 6 matching bases. The CDR3 is 14 residues long. The V end was cut by 2 bases, the J end by 3 bases, with 14 bases between. Per the germline V gene, CDR1 is GTSNPN and CDR2 is SVGIG (reference sequence). Written as DNA, the CDR3 is TGTGCCTGGAGTCCGGATGCTAGCGACTACGAGCAGTACTTC. As protein: CAWSPDASDYEQYF.

The table lists this clonotype with many counts. This chain connects TRBV6-2 or TRBV6-3 to TRBJ2-1; D may be TRBD2 (5 bases). Germline CDR1 MNHEY, CDR2 SVGEGT. V lost 2 bases and J 10 bases, leaving 12 bases between the germline ends. This CDR3 is 13 amino acids long. The CDR3 nucleotides read TGTGCCAGCAGTTACCGGGAAGGGAGCGAGCAGTTCTTC. Its translation: CASSYREGSEQFF.

Only one count was recorded for this clonotype. A much larger clone lies one base from this, so it may be a read error. V and J are TRBV29-1 and TRBJ1-1; weak D call: TRBD1 (5 bases). Germline V gene lookup returns CDR1 SQVTM and CDR2 ANQGSEA. This CDR3 is built from 13 residues. The V end was cut by 5 bases, the J end by 5 bases, with 15 bases between. The CDR3 here is CSVQFPWGTEAFF. The CDR3 coding sequence is TGCAGCGTTCAATTTCCTTGGGGGACTGAAGCTTTCTTT.

This clonotype was seen only a few times. The rearrangement uses TRBV7-3 and TRBJ2-3; TRBD2 matches 8 bases. This CDR3 region has 14 residues. CDR1 is SGHTA, CDR2 FQGTGA, per germline. The V segment lost 5 bases and the J segment 3 bases; nucleotides outside the gene matches: 4. The CDR3 spells CASSQGLATDTQYF. Here the CDR3 DNA reads TGTGCCAGCAGCCAAGGACTAGCAACAGATACGCAGTATTTT.

This clonotype has more than one count but fewer than ten. The genes are TRBV11-2 and TRBJ2-1; 9 bases agree with TRBD2. This CDR3 comprises 14 residues. Germline assignment: CDR1 SGHAT and CDR2 FQNNGV. Germline trimming cut 5 bases from V and 13 bases from J; bases unmatched to any gene: 12. This chain's CDR3 is CASSGPGLAEYQFF. The CDR3 region has the DNA TGTGCCAGCAGCGGTCCGGGACTAGCAGAATATCAGTTCTTC.

This clonotype appeared many times. CDR3 in amino acids: CASSSSGTRDYNEQFF. For the CDR3, the DNA is TGTGCCAGCAGTTCTTCCGGGACTAGGGACTACAATGAGCAGTTCTTC. The chain employs TRBV6-1 and TRBJ2-1, with 8 bases lining up with TRBD2. CDR1 is MNHNS and CDR2 is SASEGT in the germline V gene. The J segment lost 3 bases and the V segment lost 5 bases, leaving 9 bases of the junction unmatched. The CDR3 is made up of 16 amino acids.

This clonotype came up a few times. This chain connects TRBV12-3 or TRBV12-4 to TRBJ1-3; D ambiguous. Trimming removed 8 bases at V and 2 bases at J, with 10 bases between. The CDR3 runs to 13 residues. CDR3 protein: CASDKIPGNTIYF. As DNA, the CDR3 is TGTGCCAGCGACAAAATCCCTGGAAACACCATATATTTT.

This clonotype was seen many times. J is TRBJ1-4 and V is TRBV7-2, with TRBD1 matching over 7 bases. V was pared by 6 bases and J by 8 bases, with 12 bases of the junction left unmatched. The CDR3 is 15 residues long. Germline V gene lookup returns CDR1 SGHTA and CDR2 FQGNSA. The CDR3, as DNA: TGTGCCAGCAGTCCCCAGACAGGGAGGAGAGAAAAACTGTTTTTT. Encoded protein: CASSPQTGRREKLFF.

This clonotype came up once. A much larger clone is a single base away; this may be a read error. This chain joins TRBV4-2 and TRBJ2-1; 8 nucleotides align to TRBD1. The CDR3 runs 15 residues. Germline CDR1 and CDR2: LGHNA and YNFKEQ. The CDR3 reads CASSQERQGANEQLF. In DNA form, the CDR3 reads TGTGCCAGCAGCCAAGAACGGCAGGGGGCCAATGAGCAGCTCTTC.

V gene TRBV4-1 combines with J gene TRBJ2-1, with D tentatively TRBD1 (6 bases). The germline V gene encodes CDR1 MGHRA and CDR2 YSYEKL. V was pared by 4 bases and J by 0 bases, with 25 bases between. This CDR3 has 20 amino acids. CDR3 sequence reads: CASSPQANRATPSSYNEQFF. The CDR3 DNA is TGCGCCAGCAGCCCCCAGGCAAACAGGGCAACCCCCAGCTCCTACAATGAGCAGTTCTTC.

In its sample, this clonotype was seen many times. The rearrangement uses TRBV24-1 and TRBJ2-2, with TRBD2 as a possible D gene (5 bases). Deletions cut 5 bases from V and 4 bases from J, with 10 bases between. CDR1 and CDR2 from the germline V gene are KGHDR and SFDVKD. The CDR3 length is 14 residues. CDR3: CATSGGPGTGELFF. The DNA of the CDR3 is TGTGCCACCAGTGGAGGGCCAGGCACCGGGGAGCTGTTTTTT.

Comments on this clonotype: Given a much more abundant clone one base away, this may be a read error. V usage is TRBV18 and J usage is TRBJ1-2; TRBD1 aligns across 8 bases. The CDR3 is 17 amino acids. V trimming: 3 bases; J trimming: 5 bases; junction bases outside the gene matches: 14. Per germline, CDR1 KGHSH and CDR2 LQKENI. This CDR3 is CASSPCPLGQATYGYTF. The DNA of the CDR3 is TGTGCCAGCTCACCTTGCCCCCTGGGACAGGCAACATATGGCTACACCTTC.

Concerning this clonotype: A read error may explain this, as a much larger clone is one base away. This chain connects TRBV4-1 to TRBJ2-5; 7 bases fit TRBD1. The CDR3 runs 14 residues. Per the germline V gene, CDR1 is MGHRA and CDR2 is YSYEKL. The CDR3 loop is CTSSQPDRPETQYF. Written as DNA, the CDR3 is TGCACCAGCAGCCAACCGGACAGGCCGGAGACCCAGTACTTC.

Concerning this clonotype itself: This may be a read error: a much more frequent sequence differs by one nucleotide. The chain is built from TRBV5-1 and TRBJ1-5; a weak D match, TRBD1 (5 bases). The CDR3 covers 14 residues. Looked up from germline, CDR1 is SGHRS and CDR2 is YFSETQ. CDR3 protein: CASSDGASNHPQHF. As DNA, the CDR3 is TGCGCCAGCAGCGACGGGGCTAGCAATCATCCCCAGCATTTT.

This clonotype was counted between two and nine times. The chain joins TRBV11-2 to TRBJ2-5; D possibly corresponds to TRBD1 (6 bases). This CDR3 has 15 residues. Germline CDR1 reads SGHAT; CDR2 reads FQNNGV. Trimming cost V 5 bases and J 5 bases, with 18 bases left between them. DNA for the CDR3: TGTGCCAGCAGCCGTGAACTGGGGGCCTACGAGACCCAGTACTTC. Translation: CASSRELGAYETQYF.

The sample holds a few counts of this clonotype. The gene calls are TRBV5-8 and TRBJ2-1, with D possibly being TRBD2 (5 bases). The germline V gene encodes CDR1 SGHTS and CDR2 YDEGEE. This CDR3 has 12 residues. V was cut by 3 bases and J by 6 bases, with 7 bases left in between. DNA of the CDR3: TGTGCCAGCAGCTACGGGATCAATGAGCAGTTCTTC. It is translated as CASSYGINEQFF.

This clonotype was seen repeatedly, ten times or more. The chain has TRBV20-1 and TRBJ2-7; perhaps TRBD2 as D (5 bases). Germline lookup yields CDR1 DFQATT and CDR2 SNEGSKA (reference sequence). CDR3 length equals 14 residues. The V end was cut by 0 bases, the J end by 2 bases, with 11 bases between. CDR3 amino acids: CSARDGLAPYEQYF. The DNA for the CDR3 is TGCAGTGCTAGAGATGGGCTAGCCCCCTACGAGCAGTACTTC.

This clonotype showed up many times. The chain employs TRBV7-9 and TRBJ2-2, with D unclear. Between the trimmed V and J ends, which lost 3 bases and 1 base, there was a span of 9 bases. This CDR3 contains 15 residues. In germline, CDR1 is SEHNR, CDR2 FQNEAQ (reference sequence). The chain's CDR3 is CASSLMGMNTGELFF. The CDR3 region has the DNA TGTGCCAGCAGCTTGATGGGAATGAACACCGGGGAGCTGTTTTTT.

In this sample, this clonotype turned up many times. J is TRBJ1-5 and V is TRBV5-1; 7 nucleotides align to TRBD1. The CDR3 sequence is 19 residues long. Losses at the gene ends were 0 bases for V and 5 bases for J; bases not matched to a gene: 17. Per germline, CDR1 SGHRS and CDR2 YFSETQ. The CDR3 DNA is TGCGCCAGCAGCTTGGCCGGGGCACCGGGACAGCAACTAGATCAGCCCCAGCATTTT. Translating it yields CASSLAGAPGQQLDQPQHF.

Points on this clonotype: A read error may explain this, as a much larger clone is one base away. This chain connects TRBV7-9 to TRBJ2-5; D gene unclear. CDR3 length equals 13 residues. Trimming removed 7 bases from V and 1 base from J, with 10 bases in between. Per germline, CDR1 SEHNR and CDR2 FQNEAQ (reference sequence). This CDR3 is CASNPLAQETQYF. Written as DNA, the CDR3 is TGTGCCAGCAATCCTTTGGCCCAAGAGACCCAGTACTTC.

This clonotype was recorded at least ten times. The rearrangement links TRBV5-4 to TRBJ2-1, with TRBD2 as a possible D gene (5 bases). CDR1 and CDR2 from the germline V gene are SGHNT and YYREEE (reference sequence). There are 14 residues in the CDR3. V was pared by 5 bases and J by 6 bases, with 15 bases between. The CDR3 protein is CASSSRTATNEQFF. CDR3 in DNA: TGTGCCAGCAGTTCCCGGACTGCTACCAATGAGCAGTTCTTC.

Regarding this clonotype: A much bigger clone sits one base away, suggesting this may be a read error. The CDR3 ends on some other residue instead of the conserved phenylalanine or tryptophan, so this is likely a read error. The limits of the CDR3 on the DNA are not certain, so only TCRdb's listed CDR3 is given. This sequence joins TRBV7-6 and TRBJ2-5; TRBD2 is the table's D call and was not checked against the DNA. Germline lookup yields CDR1 SGHVS and CDR2 FNYEAQ. 22 amino acids form the CDR3, both terminal residues included. This chain's CDR3 is CASSLSPVTGTSGSRKGDTQYL.

The sample holds one count of this clonotype. The chain employs TRBV12-3 or TRBV12-4 and TRBJ1-1; D not resolved. Trimming removed 6 bases from V and 1 base from J, with 9 bases in between. The CDR3 totals 13 residues. The CDR3 DNA reads TGTGCCAGCAGGTCCCAAGAGAACACTGAAGCTTTCTTT. This sequence encodes CASRSQENTEAFF.

In its sample, this clonotype was seen many times. The CDR3 DNA sequence: TGTGCCACCAGCAGAGATAAGGCTAGCGGGAGGAACGAGCAGTACTTC. Encoded protein: CATSRDKASGRNEQYF. The gene calls are TRBV15 and TRBJ2-7; 11 bases map to TRBD2. Germline CDR1 LNHNV, CDR2 YYDKDF (reference sequence). Trimming cost V 0 bases and J 5 bases; bases outside gene matches: 6. The CDR3 totals 16 residues.